This entry lists 21 T cell receptor beta chains sequenced from one sample in a study of identical twins. TCRdb passed the 5' RACE reads through MiXCR, listing each CDR3 protein once. The sample lists hundreds of thousands of distinct CDR3 sequences, around 8.6% seen once, with roughly 0.97% in the top ten. The same data also contributed to another study, on yellow fever vaccine responses in identical twins.

Sequenced input: PBMCs. These receptors were collected from a woman aged 18 to 35 in good health.

In its sample, this clonotype was seen many times. The chain uses TRBV27 and TRBJ2-1; 7 bases are a match to TRBD1. The germline V gene encodes CDR1 MNHEY and CDR2 SMNVEV (reference sequence). The CDR3 runs to 16 residues. The V gene end was trimmed by 4 bases and the J gene end by 6 bases; junction bases not matched to a gene: 12. The CDR3 reads CASSSQGLQGINEQFF. In DNA, the CDR3 is TGTGCCAGCAGTTCACAGGGTCTACAGGGGATCAATGAGCAGTTCTTC.

V is TRBV24-1 and J is TRBJ2-2; D might be TRBD1 or TRBD2, each matching 5 bases. The ends were cut back, 2 bases at V and 7 bases at J, with 7 bases in the middle. The length of the CDR3 is 13 residues. Germline V gives CDR1 KGHDR, CDR2 SFDVKD. The CDR3 DNA reads as TGTGCCACCAGTGATTGGGGGAGCGGGGAGCTGTTTTTT. Amino acid sequence: CATSDWGSGELFF.

This clonotype was recorded many times. The chain employs TRBV12-3 or TRBV12-4 and TRBJ2-7, with 9 positions matching TRBD1. The V segment lost 10 bases and the J segment 2 bases; nucleotides outside the gene matches: 9. The CDR3 covers 14 residues. CDR3 sequence reads: CATTLDRGTYEQYF. CDR3 coding DNA: TGTGCCACCACCCTGGACAGGGGAACCTACGAGCAGTACTTC.

This clonotype was seen more than once but under ten times. The chain joins TRBV5-1 to TRBJ2-1, with 12 bases lining up with TRBD2. Germline-derived CDR1 and CDR2 are SGHRS and YFSETQ. CDR3 length equals 18 residues. V shed 1 base and J 7 bases; nucleotides not matched to a gene: 12. The CDR3 nucleotides read TGCGCCAGCAGCTTGTCACTAGCGGGGGGTACCCCGGGGAATGAGCAGTTCTTC. This gives the protein CASSLSLAGGTPGNEQFF.

In this sample, this clonotype turned up many times. The chain recombines TRBV20-1 with TRBJ2-5, with a tentative D call TRBD1 (6 bases). Per the germline V gene, CDR1 is DFQATT and CDR2 is SNEGSKA (reference sequence). Trimming took 6 bases from V and 9 from J, leaving 23 bases between them. The CDR3 is 14 residues long. Here the CDR3 DNA reads TGCAGTGCCACCCGTGGAACAGGGAGAGGGGCCCAGTACTTC. Translating gives CSATRGTGRGAQYF.

In this sample, this clonotype turned up a few times. The chain recombines TRBV5-5 with TRBJ2-1; D may be TRBD1 or TRBD2 (5 bases each). V was clipped by 0 bases and J by 0 bases, with 13 bases between them. Germline V gene lookup returns CDR1 SGHKS and CDR2 YYEKEE (reference sequence). CDR3 length: 17 residues. The CDR3 DNA reads as TGTGCCAGCAGCTTGGTCGGGGACCCCATCTCCTACAATGAGCAGTTCTTC. Amino acid sequence: CASSLVGDPISYNEQFF.

The sample holds many counts of this clonotype. This sequence joins TRBV6-5 and TRBJ2-7; 7 nucleotides line up with TRBD2. The CDR3 runs to 14 residues. Per the germline V gene, CDR1 is MNHEY and CDR2 is SVGAGI. V was clipped by 3 bases and J by 4 bases; unmatched bases: 6. The CDR3 spells CASSYSAGEYEQYF. As DNA, the CDR3 is TGTGCCAGCAGTTATTCTGCGGGAGAATACGAGCAGTACTTC.

The chain has TRBV4-2 and TRBJ2-3, with D hard to call. Germline V gene data show CDR1 as LGHNA and CDR2 as YNFKEQ. The length of the CDR3 is 15 residues. V was cut by 2 bases and J by 6 bases, with 15 bases left in between. The CDR3 protein is CASSQNYDLGDTQYF. In DNA form, the CDR3 reads TGTGCCAGCAGCCAAAACTACGACCTGGGGGATACGCAGTATTTT.

This clonotype was counted a few times. The gene calls are TRBV29-1 and TRBJ2-7; 9 bases map to TRBD2. The CDR3 sequence is 15 residues long. Germline loops: CDR1 SQVTM, CDR2 ANQGSEA. V shed 0 bases, J shed 7 bases, and the junction held 10 bases outside the gene matches. The CDR3 here is CSVEDGERGVWEQYF. The CDR3 nucleotides are TGCAGCGTTGAAGACGGAGAGCGGGGGGTCTGGGAGCAGTACTTC.

This clonotype was detected a few times. The chain recombines TRBV14 with TRBJ2-3; possibly TRBD1 for D (6 bases). Germline V lookup: CDR1 SGHDN, CDR2 FVKESK. This CDR3 contains 15 residues. V lost 4 bases to trimming and J lost 3 bases, with 14 bases between them. The CDR3 region is CASSLSGDVTDTQYF. The DNA of the CDR3 is TGTGCCAGCAGCCTATCAGGGGATGTAACAGATACGCAGTATTTT.

This clonotype came up many times. The gene calls are TRBV6-5 and TRBJ1-5, with D unresolved. The germline V gene encodes CDR1 MNHEY and CDR2 SVGAGI. The length of the CDR3 is 15 residues. V was trimmed by 2 bases and J by 3 bases, leaving 11 bases between them. The CDR3 sequence is CASSYGSAPNQPQHF. The CDR3 region has the DNA TGTGCCAGCAGTTACGGTAGTGCTCCCAATCAGCCCCAGCATTTT.

This clonotype occurred many times. V gene TRBV5-1 combines with J gene TRBJ1-2, with 10 bases lining up with TRBD1. Germline CDR1 SGHRS, CDR2 YFSETQ. V dropped 5 bases and J dropped 4; count of bases not matched to a gene: 8. The CDR3 length is 15 residues. The CDR3 DNA reads as TGCGCCAGCAGGTCGACAGGGGGCGGAAGCTATGGCTACACCTTC. Translated, it gives CASRSTGGGSYGYTF.

This clonotype appeared a few times. The CDR3 region is CASSLGRQANQPQHF. For the CDR3, the DNA is TGCGCCAGCAGCTTGGGCAGACAGGCGAATCAGCCCCAGCATTTT. This rearrangement joins TRBV5-1 to TRBJ1-5; D may be TRBD1 (6 bases). The germline gives CDR1 SGHRS, CDR2 YFSETQ. This CDR3 comprises 15 residues. Trimming cost V 0 bases and J 4 bases, with 11 bases left between them. Based on the CDR3 plus reference TRBV5-1 and TRBJ1-5, the full variable domain is KAGVTQTPRYLIKTRGQQVTLSCSPISGHRSVSWYQQTPGQGLQFLFEYFSETQRNKGNFPGRFSGRQFSNSRSEMNVSTLELGDSALYLCASSLGRQANQPQHFGDGTRLSIL.

This clonotype has a count of ten or more. The V and J genes are TRBV5-1 and TRBJ2-7; TRBD1 agrees at 10 bases. Trimming cost V 4 bases and J 2 bases; bases outside gene matches: 9. The CDR3 totals 16 residues. Looked up from germline, CDR1 is SGHRS and CDR2 is YFSETQ. The CDR3 region has the DNA TGCGCCAGCAGCGGGACCCGGACAGGGGGGGCCTACGAGCAGTACTTC. The encoded protein is CASSGTRTGGAYEQYF.

This clonotype has a count of ten or more. This sequence joins TRBV24-1 and TRBJ2-1; 9 bases fit TRBD2. The CDR3 is made up of 15 amino acids. The germline gives CDR1 KGHDR, CDR2 SFDVKD. The junction had 11 bases not matched to a gene; V was cut back by 9 bases and J by 6 bases. The CDR3 coding sequence is TGTGCCACCGCGGGGGGGAAGGTTGGCGGCAATGAGCAGTTCTTC. This encodes CATAGGKVGGNEQFF.

This clonotype turned up a few times. The chain is built from TRBV24-1 and TRBJ2-1; D unresolved. V shed 1 base and J shed 3 bases, with 6 bases lying between them. There are 14 residues in the CDR3. The germline V gene has CDR1 KGHDR and CDR2 SFDVKD. As DNA, the CDR3 is TGTGCCACCAGTGATTTAAGAGTCTACAATGAGCAGTTCTTC. Translation gives CATSDLRVYNEQFF.

The V and J genes are TRBV18 and TRBJ2-2, with a tentative D call TRBD1 (6 bases). The CDR3 totals 15 residues. Germline loops: CDR1 KGHSH, CDR2 LQKENI. V was clipped by 1 base and J by 2 bases, with 8 bases between them. CDR3 sequence (DNA): TGTGCCAGCTCACCACAGGGGGTAAACACCGGGGAGCTGTTTTTT. Translation: CASSPQGVNTGELFF.

V usage is TRBV7-3 and J usage is TRBJ2-1; D possibly corresponds to TRBD2 (5 bases). The CDR3 is 13 amino acids. Per the germline V gene, CDR1 is SGHTA and CDR2 is FQGTGA. The V end lost 1 base, the J end lost 6 bases, and 7 bases lay between the germline ends. The CDR3 loop is CASSLRGPNEQFF. In nucleotides, the CDR3 is TGTGCCAGCAGCTTAAGAGGGCCCAATGAGCAGTTCTTC.

This clonotype was observed a handful of times. The rearrangement links TRBV28 to TRBJ2-7, with D maybe TRBD1 (6 bases). V was trimmed by 1 base and J by 1 base, leaving 11 bases between them. The CDR3 runs 15 residues. Germline-derived CDR1 and CDR2 are MDHEN and SYDVKM. DNA of the CDR3: TGTGCCAGCAGTTTATCCTCGACAGGATCCTACGAGCAGTACTTC. It yields the protein CASSLSSTGSYEQYF.

In this sample, this clonotype turned up a few times. The junction departs from the called germline gene at one end, perhaps through a read error. This chain connects TRBV7-7 to TRBJ2-5; 12 bases fit TRBD2. Germline CDR1 reads SSHAT; CDR2 reads FNYEAQ (reference sequence). This CDR3 has 17 amino acids. The CDR3 region has the DNA TGTGCTAGCAGCCCCTCCGGGACTAGCGGGCCTGGGGAGACCCAGTACTTC. This gives the protein CASSPSGTSGPGETQYF.

This clonotype was detected only a few times. The chain joins TRBV6-4 to TRBJ2-5, with no clear D. The CDR3 is made up of 13 amino acids. From germline, CDR1 is MRHNA and CDR2 SNTAGT. The V and J ends lost 6 bases and 5 bases respectively, with 13 bases between them. DNA of the CDR3: TGTGCCAGCAGCCGCTCATTATTGGAGACCCAGTACTTC. Encoded protein: CASSRSLLETQYF.